One and the same sample provided the 17 T cell receptor beta chains below, sequenced in a study of blood T cell repertoires in COVID-19. Data came from immunoSEQ multiplex PCR; TCRdb stores just in-frame clones and leaves some out. Among around 190,000 clones listed, 80% to 90% were seen once. Sequencing was done on a sample of peripheral blood. These receptors were taken from an elderly woman with acute or convalescent COVID-19.

This clone was observed a single time. The V gene is TRBV9, the J gene TRBJ2-7, with D perhaps TRBD2 (6 bases). Germline lookup yields CDR1 SGDLS and CDR2 YYNGEE. Trimming stripped 1 base from V and 8 bases from J, with 16 bases between. The CDR3 runs 14 residues. The CDR3 sequence is CASSVPGTAEQQYF. CDR3 in DNA: TGTGCCAGCAGCGTACCCGGGACTGCGGAACAGCAGTACTTC.

This clone has more than one count but fewer than ten. The genes are TRBV2 and TRBJ1-1; D may be TRBD1 (5 bases). The V end lost 4 bases, the J end lost 7 bases, and 13 bases lay between the germline ends. This CDR3 has 13 residues. Germline-derived CDR1 and CDR2 are SNHLY and FYNNEI. The CDR3 DNA reads as TGTGCCAGCAGTGGGTTCATGGGGGGTGAAGCTTTCTTT. It codes for CASSGFMGGEAFF.

J is TRBJ2-7 and V is TRBV7-8; 10 positions match TRBD1. Germline-derived CDR1 and CDR2 are SGHVS and FQNEAQ. The ends lost 0 bases at V and 5 bases at J; junction bases unmatched: 10. This CDR3 comprises 17 residues. This CDR3 reads CASSLALGQGDLNEQYF. CDR3 in DNA: TGTGCCAGCAGCTTAGCGCTCGGACAGGGGGATTTGAACGAGCAGTACTTC.

This chain joins TRBV5-5 and TRBJ1-5, with D unclear. Germline CDR1 is SGHKS and CDR2 is YYEKEE (reference sequence). V was cut by 5 bases and J by 6 bases, with 15 bases left in between. The CDR3 spans 14 residues. CDR3 DNA: TGTGCCAGCAGTTATGACCTGGCTAGTCAGCCCCAGCATTTT. Its protein is CASSYDLASQPQHF.

The CDR3: CASSLTSGIPHEQYF. CDR3 DNA: TGTGCCAGCAGCTTAACTAGCGGGATCCCCCACGAGCAGTACTTC. J is TRBJ2-7 and V is TRBV7-2; 10 bases align to TRBD2. The CDR3 loop spans 15 amino acids. The V gene end was trimmed by 2 bases and the J gene end by 5 bases; junction bases not matched to a gene: 6. CDR1 SGHTA and CDR2 FQGNSA come from the germline V gene.

The chain employs TRBV5-6 and TRBJ1-1; TRBD1 is a possible D gene (6 bases). This CDR3 comprises 14 residues. Germline-derived CDR1 and CDR2 are SGHDT and YYEEEE. The ends were cut back, 2 bases at V and 4 bases at J, with 12 bases in the middle. The CDR3 DNA reads TGTGCCAGCAGCTTTATGGGACACCTCACTGAAGCTTTCTTT. It yields the protein CASSFMGHLTEAFF.

This rearrangement joins TRBV29-1 to TRBJ1-1; D not resolved. V was clipped by 4 bases and J by 0 bases, with 9 bases between them. CDR3 length equals 13 residues. CDR1 SQVTM and CDR2 ANQGSEA come from the germline V gene. In nucleotides, the CDR3 is TGCAGCGTTGCCAGAGACATGAACACTGAAGCTTTCTTT. It codes for CSVARDMNTEAFF.

This sequence joins TRBV4-3 and TRBJ2-2; 13 bases line up with TRBD2. CDR3 length: 17 amino acids. Unmatched junction bases numbered 4, after V lost 0 bases and J lost 6 bases. From germline, CDR1 is LGHNA and CDR2 YSLEER. The CDR3 DNA follows: TGCGCCAGCAGCCAAGAGCATGGACTAGCGGGAGCCGGGGAGCTGTTTTTT. It yields the protein CASSQEHGLAGAGELFF.

The chain links TRBV27 to TRBJ2-7, with D perhaps TRBD2 (7 bases). Trimming took 3 bases from V and 6 from J, leaving 21 bases between them. The CDR3 consists of 16 residues. Per germline, CDR1 MNHEY and CDR2 SMNVEV (reference sequence). CDR3 region: CASSFYFRGRAAEQYF. CDR3 nucleotides: TGTGCCAGCAGTTTCTATTTTAGGGGGAGGGCGGCCGAGCAGTACTTC.

The V gene is TRBV6-5, the J gene TRBJ1-6, with 8 bases matching TRBD1. Germline V gene sequence: CDR1 MNHEY, CDR2 SVGAGI. Trimming took 2 bases from V and 8 from J; bases not matched to a gene: 5. The CDR3 spans 15 residues. The CDR3: CASSYPTGVDSPLHF. The CDR3 nucleotides are TGTGCCAGCAGTTACCCGACAGGGGTAGATTCACCCCTCCACTTT.

V gene TRBV29-1 combines with J gene TRBJ1-2; TRBD1 matches 9 bases. The CDR3 has 15 residues. Germline trimming cut 6 bases from V and 5 bases from J; bases unmatched to any gene: 13. Germline loops: CDR1 SQVTM, CDR2 ANQGSEA. Here the CDR3 reads CSVGTGSRLLYGYTF. In nucleotides, the CDR3 is TGCAGCGTGGGGACAGGGAGTAGACTATTATATGGCTACACCTTC.

This clone was observed a single time. CDR3 sequence (DNA): TGTGCCAGCAGCCCCCGACAGGGCACCTACGAGCAGTACTTC. It is translated as CASSPRQGTYEQYF. The chain carries TRBV7-9 and TRBJ2-7; 7 bases map to TRBD1. Germline V lookup: CDR1 SEHNR, CDR2 FQNEAQ (reference sequence). The CDR3 totals 14 residues. V dropped 5 bases and J dropped 2; count of bases not matched to a gene: 6.

The table lists this clone with a count of one. The CDR3 nucleotides read TGTGCCAGCAGCCTAGCGGGAGGGAACAATGAGCAGTTCTTC. Translated: CASSLAGGNNEQFF. This chain uses TRBV6-2 or TRBV6-3 with TRBJ2-1; 12 bases fit TRBD2. This CDR3 contains 14 residues. The germline gives CDR1 MNHEY, CDR2 SVGEGT. Trimming removed 6 bases from V and 5 bases from J; junction bases left unmatched: 2.

The J gene is TRBJ2-2, the V gene TRBV19; 11 bases are a match to TRBD2. Trimming at V came to 6 bases and at J to 2 bases, leaving 8 bases not matched to a gene. Germline CDR1 reads LNHDA; CDR2 reads SQIVND (reference sequence). The CDR3 runs to 17 residues. The CDR3 DNA reads TGTGCCAGTAGGACCGGGACTAGCGGTCTTAACACCGGGGAGCTGTTTTTT. This gives the protein CASRTGTSGLNTGELFF.

This chain uses TRBV18 with TRBJ1-5; weak D call: TRBD1 (6 bases). Looked up from germline, CDR1 is KGHSH and CDR2 is LQKENI. V was cut by 2 bases and J by 5 bases, with 10 bases left in between. This CDR3 has 14 residues. The CDR3 spells CASSPGGGDQPQHF. In DNA, the CDR3 is TGTGCCAGCTCACCAGGGGGGGGCGATCAGCCCCAGCATTTT.

The chain carries TRBV27 and TRBJ2-5, with 15 bases that match TRBD2. CDR1 is MNHEY, CDR2 SMNVEV, per germline (reference sequence). The CDR3 is made up of 17 amino acids. V was clipped by 5 bases and J by 4 bases; unmatched bases: 8. CDR3 amino acids: CASSPLWTSGRVETQYF. The DNA of the CDR3 is TGTGCCAGCAGTCCGCTATGGACTAGCGGGAGGGTAGAGACCCAGTACTTC.

The chain uses TRBV4-1 and TRBJ2-4, with 7 bases identical to TRBD2. This CDR3 is built from 19 residues. V shed 3 bases and J 0 bases; nucleotides not matched to a gene: 14. In germline, CDR1 is MGHRA, CDR2 YSYEKL. CDR3: CASSHHWAGEPLAKNIQYF. The CDR3 bases are TGCGCCAGCAGCCACCACTGGGCGGGGGAGCCTCTAGCCAAAAACATTCAGTACTTC.